Below are 21 T cell receptor beta chains sequenced from a single sample in a study of CD8+ T cells in alopecia areata. RNA was extracted and reverse transcribed into cDNA as the sequencing template. Repertoires were generated with immunoSEQ multiplex PCR, while TCRdb's copy carries only in-frame clones and drops some. The sample carries 250,000 to 300,000 clones, more than 45% recorded once. Treatment of the sample: oral pan-JAK inhibitor, 5-10 mg twice daily. Here the sequenced sample was CD4+ T cells sorted from blood, taken at week 24, from a patient treated with tofacitinib. The receptors come from a human donor with alopecia areata.

This clone has only a few counts. The chain is built from TRBV29-1 and TRBJ1-2; 8 nucleotides agree with TRBD1. There are 16 residues in the CDR3. Germline V lookup: CDR1 SQVTM, CDR2 ANQGSEA. V lost 4 bases and J lost 2; bases outside the gene matches: 12. Here the CDR3 reads CSVGGLTGDKNYGYTF. Here the CDR3 DNA reads TGCAGCGTTGGGGGGTTGACAGGGGACAAGAACTATGGCTACACCTTC.

V is TRBV9 and J is TRBJ2-5; D call uncertain. Per germline, CDR1 SGDLS and CDR2 YYNGEE. The length of the CDR3 is 14 residues. Trimming took off 0 bases at V and 0 bases at J, with 6 bases between the two ends. CDR3 bases: TGTGCCAGCAGCGTAGACTACTACCAAGAGACCCAGTACTTC. Translating it yields CASSVDYYQETQYF.

The gene calls are TRBV7-9 and TRBJ2-7, with D possibly TRBD1 on 6 matching bases. This CDR3 comprises 16 residues. CDR1 and CDR2 from the germline V gene are SEHNR and FQNEAQ (reference sequence). V lost 5 bases to trimming and J lost 5 bases, with 22 bases between them. The CDR3 DNA follows: TGTGCCAGCAGCCCTACCCCGGGACAAGGTCACCACGAGCAGTACTTC. This gives the protein CASSPTPGQGHHEQYF.

The rearrangement links TRBV2 to TRBJ2-7; 8 nucleotides agree with TRBD1. Germline CDR1 and CDR2: SNHLY and FYNNEI. CDR3 size: 14 residues. V lost 8 bases, J lost 5 bases, and 11 bases stayed unmatched. For the CDR3, the DNA is TGTGCCAGCTCGGGTGGGACAGGTGGCCACGAGCAGTACTTC. Its protein product is CASSGGTGGHEQYF.

To note about this clone: The same CDR3 can be traced to other DNA sequences in this sample. The chain joins TRBV30 to TRBJ1-1; TRBD1 aligns across 7 bases. The V segment lost 2 bases and the J segment 7 bases; nucleotides outside the gene matches: 1. CDR3 length: 11 amino acids. CDR1 is GTSNPN and CDR2 is SVGIG in the germline V gene (reference sequence). CDR3 protein: CAWSRQGEAFF. CDR3 sequence (DNA): TGTGCCTGGAGTCGACAGGGTGAAGCTTTCTTT. Filled out from reference TRBV30 and TRBJ1-1, the complete variable domain reads SQTIHQWPATLVQPVGSPLSLECTVEGTSNPNLYWYRQAAGRGLQLLFYSVGIGQISSEVPQNLSASRPQDRQFILSSKKLLLSDSGFYLCAWSRQGEAFFGQGTRLTVV.

The chain recombines TRBV7-9 with TRBJ2-7; D is unclear. V shed 5 bases and J shed 13 bases, with 18 bases lying between them. This CDR3 has 12 residues. Germline CDR1 SEHNR, CDR2 FQNEAQ (reference sequence). The CDR3 protein is CASSPPFEPKYF. In nucleotides, the CDR3 is TGTGCCAGCAGCCCTCCCTTCGAACCCAAATACTTC.

V and J are TRBV19 and TRBJ1-2; a weak D match, TRBD1 (5 bases). Germline V gene lookup returns CDR1 LNHDA and CDR2 SQIVND (reference sequence). The V gene lost 3 bases and the J gene lost 8 bases, with 13 bases spanning the gap. This CDR3 spans 13 amino acids. CDR3 in DNA: TGTGCCAGTAGTATCACGGGGGGATCCGGCTACACCTTC. The encoded protein is CASSITGGSGYTF.

This clone has more than one count but fewer than ten. The chain joins TRBV10-3 to TRBJ2-1; 9 bases align to TRBD2. Looked up from germline, CDR1 is ENHRY and CDR2 is SYGVKD. The CDR3 has 11 residues. V shed 7 bases and J 8 bases; nucleotides not matched to a gene: 0. The CDR3 sequence: CAIKRGDEQFF. CDR3 sequence (DNA): TGTGCCATCAAGCGGGGGGATGAGCAGTTCTTC.

The chain has TRBV29-1 and TRBJ2-3; 12 nucleotides line up with TRBD2. Unmatched junction bases numbered 14, after V lost 6 bases and J lost 4 bases. The CDR3 length is 17 residues. The germline V gene encodes CDR1 SQVTM and CDR2 ANQGSEA. In DNA form, the CDR3 reads TGCAGCGTCTCAGGGGCCCAAGCTAGCGGGGGGGCAGATACGCAGTATTTT. This encodes CSVSGAQASGGADTQYF.

The V and J genes are TRBV7-9 and TRBJ1-2; D might be TRBD1 (6 bases). The CDR3 has 14 residues. V lost 1 base and J 6 bases, leaving 12 bases between the germline ends. CDR1 and CDR2 from the germline V gene are SEHNR and FQNEAQ (reference sequence). CDR3 protein: CASSLGGQPNGYTF. The DNA for the CDR3 is TGTGCCAGCAGCTTAGGCGGACAGCCTAATGGCTACACCTTC.

This clone has just a few counts. This chain links TRBV29-1 with TRBJ2-3, with a weak D call TRBD1 (6 bases). The CDR3 spans 13 residues. The V end lost 8 bases, the J end lost 0 bases, and 12 bases lay between the germline ends. The germline V gene has CDR1 SQVTM and CDR2 ANQGSEA. CDR3 protein: CSSKDSSTDTQYF. CDR3 coding DNA: TGCAGCTCAAAGGACAGCAGCACAGATACGCAGTATTTT.

This clone has only one observation. The chain couples TRBV30 to TRBJ2-5; D remains ambiguous. CDR3 size: 11 residues. Germline V gene data show CDR1 as GTSNPN and CDR2 as SVGIG (reference sequence). The germline V and J ends were trimmed by 1 base and 2 bases, with 2 bases remaining between them. For the CDR3, the DNA is TGTGCCTGGAGTGATCAAGAGACCCAGTACTTC. This translates into CAWSDQETQYF. The variable domain in full, with the rest retrieved from reference TRBV30 and TRBJ2-5, is SQTIHQWPATLVQPVGSPLSLECTVEGTSNPNLYWYRQAAGRGLQLLFYSVGIGQISSEVPQNLSASRPQDRQFILSSKKLLLSDSGFYLCAWSDQETQYFGPGTRLLVL.

The V call is TRBV7-2, the J call TRBJ2-2; the D call may be TRBD1 or TRBD2 (5 bases each). V was shortened by 2 bases and J by 0 bases, with 16 bases between the two germline ends. The CDR3 length is 18 residues. Germline V gene data show CDR1 as SGHTA and CDR2 as FQGNSA. DNA for the CDR3: TGTGCCAGCAGCTTAAGCCTGAGGGGCCCTGCGAACACCGGGGAGCTGTTTTTT. Translating it yields CASSLSLRGPANTGELFF.

The chain links TRBV28 to TRBJ2-3; a weak D match, TRBD1 (6 bases). Trimming cost V 5 bases and J 3 bases, with 12 bases left between them. Germline loops: CDR1 MDHEN, CDR2 SYDVKM. The CDR3 spans 14 residues. Here the CDR3 DNA reads TGTGCCAGCAGTATGGCAGGGGTTACAGATACGCAGTATTTT. Protein product: CASSMAGVTDTQYF.

This clone occurred a few times. The chain uses TRBV29-1 and TRBJ2-5, with a weak D call TRBD1 (5 bases). Germline loops: CDR1 SQVTM, CDR2 ANQGSEA. V was cut by 7 bases and J by 7 bases, with 16 bases left in between. This CDR3 contains 12 residues. This CDR3 is CSDQSGFGTQYF. CDR3 DNA: TGCAGCGACCAATCAGGGTTCGGGACCCAGTACTTC.

This clone was counted only a few times. This chain uses TRBV29-1 with TRBJ2-1; D is tentatively TRBD1 or TRBD2 (5 bases each). The CDR3 consists of 14 residues. The germline V gene has CDR1 SQVTM and CDR2 ANQGSEA. Trimming took 1 base from V and 2 from J, leaving 9 bases between them. This CDR3 reads CSVEGGVTYNEQFF. The DNA of the CDR3 is TGCAGCGTTGAAGGAGGGGTCACCTACAATGAGCAGTTCTTC.

This clone showed up just a few times. The genes are TRBV11-2 and TRBJ2-3, with D possibly called TRBD1 or TRBD2 (5 bases each). The CDR3 extends over 13 amino acids. V was clipped by 5 bases and J by 2 bases, with 8 bases between them. Germline V gene lookup returns CDR1 SGHAT and CDR2 FQNNGV. This CDR3 reads CASSPGATDTQYF. DNA for the CDR3: TGTGCCAGCAGCCCCGGGGCCACAGATACGCAGTATTTT.

This clone was seen only a few times. The J gene is TRBJ1-2, the V gene TRBV6-6; D possibly corresponds to TRBD1 (5 bases). Germline V lookup: CDR1 MNHNY, CDR2 SVGAGI (reference sequence). This CDR3 has 16 residues. V was clipped by 3 bases and J by 4 bases, with 18 bases between them. The CDR3 bases are TGTGCCAGCAGTTATGACGGTAGAGGGGCGTCCTATGGCTACACCTTC. Translation: CASSYDGRGASYGYTF.

This clone turned up a few times. The chain is built from TRBV30 and TRBJ1-2, with TRBD1 as a possible D gene (5 bases). V lost 7 bases and J lost 4, with 10 bases in between. Germline assignment: CDR1 GTSNPN and CDR2 SVGIG (reference sequence). The CDR3 is made up of 11 amino acids. CDR3 region: CASRGRYGYTF. The CDR3 coding sequence is TGTGCCTCAAGGGGACGCTATGGCTACACCTTC.

CDR3: CSVEETDTQYF. The CDR3 nucleotides are TGCAGCGTTGAAGAAACAGATACGCAGTATTTT. The V gene is TRBV29-1, the J gene TRBJ2-3; no firm D call. Trimming removed 0 bases from V and 3 bases from J, with 1 base in between. This CDR3 is 11 amino acids long. Germline loops: CDR1 SQVTM, CDR2 ANQGSEA.

The genes are TRBV2 and TRBJ2-3; unclear D gene. The V and J ends lost 9 bases and 6 bases respectively, with 16 bases between them. CDR1 is SNHLY and CDR2 is FYNNEI in the germline V gene. CDR3 length: 13 amino acids. The DNA for the CDR3 is TGTGCCAGTCGGCCCCCCCACATGGATACGCAGTATTTT. This codes for CASRPPHMDTQYF. Drawing the rest from reference TRBV2 and TRBJ2-3, the complete variable domain is EPEVTQTPSHQVTQMGQEVILRCVPISNHLYFYWYRQILGQKVEFLVSFYNNEISEKSEIFDDQFSVERPDGSNFTLKIRSTKLEDSAMYFCASRPPHMDTQYFGPGTRLTVL.